These T cell receptor beta chains were read from a single sample in a study of blood T cell repertoires in COVID-19. Sequenced by immunoSEQ multiplex PCR; TCRdb stores in-frame clones only, minus some. The sample carries more than 100,000 clones, about nine tenths recorded once. Sequencing was performed on peripheral blood. Receptor source: a man aged 40-49 years with acute or convalescent COVID-19. The CDR3 runs from the conserved cysteine through the conserved F or W.

cdr3_length | v_call | cdr3_aa
15 | TRBV6-5 | CASSFVPGQVGEQYF
15 | TRBV27 | CASRDRGPHNSPLHF
16 | TRBV9 | CASSVGTSGRFYEQYF
15 | TRBV6-2/TRBV6-3 | CASRYPGTGKETQYF
13 | TRBV7-3 | CASSSWGGYEQFF
15 | TRBV2 | CASRAGRGALYEQYF
19 | TRBV27 | CASSPRGGAGRDNTGELFF
14 | TRBV10-3 | CAIRTGGADREQYF
11 | TRBV24-1 | CATSDFRKLFF
16 | TRBV7-2 | CASSLQGRSYNSPLHF
14 | TRBV4-1 | CASSQDGADQPQHF
16 | TRBV5-4 | CASTILAGAPQETQYF
17 | TRBV3-1/TRBV3-2 | CASSQETGTVSAYEQYF
14 | TRBV11-2 | CASSLGLRDEKLFF
14 | TRBV6-5 | CASRGTSGANEQFF
15 | TRBV18 | CASSPYGQGVQPQHF
17 | TRBV30 | CAWSLGTSGGGTDTQYF
16 | TRBV11-1 | CASSSKSGQGNTEAFF
13 | TRBV2 | CASRRDSHYEQYF
20 | TRBV6-1 | CASSEARLRRTRLLGNIQYF
16 | TRBV5-4 | CASSLELSPLSYEQYF
14 | TRBV10-2 | CASSEGQSYYPQHF
16 | TRBV5-1 | CASSLAGTSGYNEQFF
16 | TRBV6-5 | CASSSRLAGGQETQYF
14 | TRBV6-5 | CAIQWSSSSYEQYF
15 | TRBV11-2 | CASSLVTGTGTEAFF
13 | TRBV14 | CASSQVRMYEQYF
12 | TRBV29-1 | CSVLPDTGELFF
14 | TRBV27 | CARSSGTGKGEQYF
13 | TRBV13 | CASSLGGLGPQHF
14 | TRBV5-1 | CASSFVRENTEAFF
15 | TRBV4-3 | CASSQLSYSGYGYTF
14 | TRBV30 | CAWNSGLTYNEQFF
14 | TRBV19 | CASSNPGAYTEAFF
17 | TRBV5-1 | CASSLAVISGTTDTQYF
15 | TRBV5-1 | CATRLGTSEYNEQFF
17 | TRBV10-1 | CASSESLAGVSSYEQYF
15 | TRBV19 | CASSGGQGGRETQYF
14 | TRBV27 | CASSLPGLGSPLHF
11 | TRBV20-1 | CSAGTEETQYF